This TCR beta chain appears in the sequencing data of a study of OX40 agonist ivuxolimab in advanced cancers. Study-wide findings and caveats: More expanded clones were seen, on average, in CD8+ T cells than in CD4+.

Losses at the gene ends were 1 base for V and 2 bases for J; bases not matched to a gene: 2. The CDR3 spans 17 residues. Germline assignment: CDR1 SGHTA and CDR2 FQGNSA. This clone occurred a few times. Its matching antigen is unknown. Clones were sequenced by immunoSEQ multiplex PCR, and TCRdb holds only the in-frame ones, with some missing. In the table there are 150,000 to 190,000 clones, 90% to 95% of which are singletons. This sample comprised CD4+ or CD8+ T cells sorted from blood, obtained in a trial of the OX40 agonist ivuxolimab. This clonotype was obtained from an adult with an advanced solid tumor such as melanoma, head and neck, liver or kidney cancer. The chain has TRBV7-2 and TRBJ2-1; 13 bases map to TRBD2. The DNA for the CDR3 is TGTGCCAGCAGCTTAGATGGGACTAGCGGGGCCTACAATGAGCAGTTCTTC. Amino acids: CASSLDGTSGAYNEQFF.